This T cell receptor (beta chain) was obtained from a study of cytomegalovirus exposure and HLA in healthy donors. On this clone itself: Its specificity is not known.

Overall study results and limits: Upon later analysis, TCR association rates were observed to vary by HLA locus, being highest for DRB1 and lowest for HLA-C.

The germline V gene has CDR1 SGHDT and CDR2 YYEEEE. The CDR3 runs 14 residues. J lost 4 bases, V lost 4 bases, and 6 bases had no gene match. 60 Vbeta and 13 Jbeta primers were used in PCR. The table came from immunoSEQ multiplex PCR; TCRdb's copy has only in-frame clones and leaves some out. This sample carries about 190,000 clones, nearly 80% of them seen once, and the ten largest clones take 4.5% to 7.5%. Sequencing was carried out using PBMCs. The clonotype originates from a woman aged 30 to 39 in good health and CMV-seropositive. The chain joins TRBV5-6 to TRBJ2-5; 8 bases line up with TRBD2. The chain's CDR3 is CASSDAGLGETQYF. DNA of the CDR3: TGTGCCAGCAGCGACGCGGGACTAGGAGAGACCCAGTACTTC.